The 7 T cell receptor beta chains reported below all come from one sample, sequenced in a study of vaccination and CD4 T cells after COVID-19. Their target antigens are unknown. Noted treatment: roughly ten-day PBMC culture with coronavirus spike peptide pools or control peptides (ViraFEST assay). Sequencing of the DNA from cultured CD4+ T cells was carried out with the Oncomine TCR Beta short-read assay. Via MiXCR, TCRdb re-called the PCR reads, giving one row per CDR3 protein. The sample shows about 20,000 distinct CDR3 sequences, about 80% of them seen only once. This specimen was CD4+ T cells from blood, cultured in vitro, taken after SARS-CoV-2 vaccination. These receptors all stem from a human donor who received a COVID-19 vaccine.

This clonotype came up a few times. V is TRBV7-3 and J is TRBJ2-7; 7 nucleotides agree with TRBD1. V lost 5 bases, J lost 5 bases, and 9 bases stayed unmatched. Per germline, CDR1 SGHTA and CDR2 FQGTGA. The CDR3 covers 14 residues. The CDR3 DNA sequence: TGTGCCAGCAGCAATACAGGGGTCAGCCACGAGCAGTACTTC. Its protein product is CASSNTGVSHEQYF.

The rearrangement links TRBV20-1 to TRBJ2-3; TRBD2 matches at 7 bases. Germline CDR1 DFQATT, CDR2 SNEGSKA (reference sequence). The CDR3 spans 15 residues. V was clipped by 6 bases and J by 1 base; unmatched bases: 10. CDR3 sequence: CSATSPRGGTDTQYF. As DNA, the CDR3 is TGCAGTGCAACCTCCCCTCGGGGGGGCACAGATACGCAGTATTTT.

In DNA, the CDR3 is TGTGCCAGCAGGCCCGGGACTAACTATGGCTACACCTTC. Protein product: CASRPGTNYGYTF. The chain recombines TRBV12-3 or TRBV12-4 with TRBJ1-2; no clear D. This CDR3 is 13 amino acids long. V lost 6 bases and J 0 bases, leaving 8 bases between the germline ends.

The V call is TRBV20-1, the J call TRBJ2-4, with 9 bases aligning to TRBD2. Germline trimming cut 1 base from V and 6 bases from J; bases unmatched to any gene: 7. Germline CDR1 is DFQATT and CDR2 is SNEGSKA (reference sequence). The CDR3 totals 15 residues. Here the CDR3 DNA reads TGCAGTGCTAGAGGGGGACTAGCAAGGAGAAACATTCAGTACTTC. It yields the protein CSARGGLARRNIQYF.

V is TRBV21-1 and J is TRBJ1-1; the D call in the table, TRBD1, was not verified against the DNA. TRBV21-1 is listed as a pseudogene. The CDR3 contains 16 residues. DNA for the CDR3: TGTGCCAGCAGCAAAGCCGCGACAGGTGCACTTGCTGAAGCTTTCTTT. Translated: CASSKAATGALAEAFF.

This clonotype was observed a single time. The J gene is TRBJ1-1, the V gene TRBV2; perhaps TRBD1 as D (5 bases). V was pared by 6 bases and J by 5 bases, with 16 bases between. The CDR3 sequence is 14 residues long. Looked up from germline, CDR1 is SNHLY and CDR2 is FYNNEI. DNA for the CDR3: TGTGCCAGCAGGGGGATTAGGGGTCGGACTGAAGCTTTCTTT. Amino acid sequence: CASRGIRGRTEAFF.

The V and J genes are TRBV2 and TRBJ2-5; 10 bases fit TRBD2. Germline CDR1 is SNHLY and CDR2 is FYNNEI. The CDR3 covers 15 residues. After removal of 7 bases from V and 5 bases from J, the junction contained 10 bases not matched to a gene. CDR3 sequence (DNA): TGTGCCAGCAATATACCTAGCGGGGGTATGGAGACCCAGTACTTC. Translated, it gives CASNIPSGGMETQYF.